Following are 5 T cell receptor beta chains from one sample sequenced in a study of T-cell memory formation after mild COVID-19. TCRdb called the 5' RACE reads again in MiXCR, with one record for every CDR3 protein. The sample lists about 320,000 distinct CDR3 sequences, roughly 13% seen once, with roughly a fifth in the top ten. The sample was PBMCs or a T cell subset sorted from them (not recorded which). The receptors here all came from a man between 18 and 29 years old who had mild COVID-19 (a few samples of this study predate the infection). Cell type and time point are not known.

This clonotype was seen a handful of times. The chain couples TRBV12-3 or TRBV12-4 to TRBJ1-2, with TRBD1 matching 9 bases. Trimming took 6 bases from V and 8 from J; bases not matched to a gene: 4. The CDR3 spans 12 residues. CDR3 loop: CASRVTGGGYTF. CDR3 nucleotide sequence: TGTGCCAGCAGGGTGACAGGGGGAGGCTACACCTTC.

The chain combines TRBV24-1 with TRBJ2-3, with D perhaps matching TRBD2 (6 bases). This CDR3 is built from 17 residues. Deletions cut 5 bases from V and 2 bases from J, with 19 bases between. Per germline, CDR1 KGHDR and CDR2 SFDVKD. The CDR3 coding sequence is TGTGCCACCAGTGGCGGCCCCGGGGCGGGACCCACAGATACGCAGTATTTT. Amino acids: CATSGGPGAGPTDTQYF.

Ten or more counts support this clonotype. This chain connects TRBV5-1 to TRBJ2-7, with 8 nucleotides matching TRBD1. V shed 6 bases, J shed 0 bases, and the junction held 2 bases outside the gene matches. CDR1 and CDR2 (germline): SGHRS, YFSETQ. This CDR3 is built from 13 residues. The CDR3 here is CASIGQGSYEQYF. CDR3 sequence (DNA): TGCGCCAGCATCGGACAGGGCTCCTACGAGCAGTACTTC. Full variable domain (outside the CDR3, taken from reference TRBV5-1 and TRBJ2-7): KAGVTQTPRYLIKTRGQQVTLSCSPISGHRSVSWYQQTPGQGLQFLFEYFSETQRNKGNFPGRFSGRQFSNSRSEMNVSTLELGDSALYLCASIGQGSYEQYFGPGTRLTVT.

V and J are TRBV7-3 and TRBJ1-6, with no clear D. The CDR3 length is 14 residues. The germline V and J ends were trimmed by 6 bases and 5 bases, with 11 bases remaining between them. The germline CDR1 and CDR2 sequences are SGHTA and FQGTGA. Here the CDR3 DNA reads TGTGCCAGCAGGGAAGGAGCGAATAATTCACCCCTCCACTTT. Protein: CASREGANNSPLHF.

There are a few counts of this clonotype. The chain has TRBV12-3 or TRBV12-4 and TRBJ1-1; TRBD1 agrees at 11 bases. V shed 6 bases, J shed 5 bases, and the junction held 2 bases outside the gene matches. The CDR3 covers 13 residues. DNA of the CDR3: TGTGCCAGCAGGGGGACAGGGGGGACTGAAGCTTTCTTT. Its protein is CASRGTGGTEAFF.